Following are 18 T cell receptor beta chains from one sample sequenced in a study of blood T cell repertoires in COVID-19 (TCRdb year 2020). The library was prepared using the immunoSEQ multiplex PCR assay. What TCRdb holds here is the immuneACCESS table cut down to in-frame rearrangements. Part of the clones is not present; checked against another copy, under half of the missing clones reflect an unresolved V gene, and the others are unexplained. The sample table shows roughly 200,000 clones, and approximately 84% are seen once. 4.9% of the sample belongs to the ten largest clones. Sequencing was done on a sample of peripheral blood. These receptors all come from a woman older than 75 with acute or convalescent COVID-19.

The chain employs TRBV5-4 and TRBJ1-5; a possible D gene is TRBD1 (5 bases). V was clipped by 1 base and J by 3 bases, with 8 bases between them. The V gene's germline CDR1 is SGHNT and CDR2 YYREEE (reference sequence). The CDR3 length is 14 residues. CDR3 region: CASSLKGDNQPQHF. The DNA for the CDR3 is TGTGCCAGCAGCTTGAAAGGGGACAATCAGCCCCAGCATTTT.

In its sample, this clone was seen a few times. The gene calls are TRBV12-5 and TRBJ1-6; D call uncertain. V lost 6 bases and J lost 9, with 12 bases in between. CDR3 size: 13 residues. Germline loops: CDR1 LGHNT, CDR2 FRNRAP. CDR3 nucleotide sequence: TGTGCTAGTGGACTGGAGTCGGGTTCACCCCTCCACTTT. This sequence encodes CASGLESGSPLHF.

A note on this clone: Other DNA sequences of this sample code for an identical CDR3. The DNA for the CDR3 is TGTGCCAGCTCACCCGGCGGGGGCACAGATACGCAGTATTTT. This encodes CASSPGGGTDTQYF. This rearrangement joins TRBV18 to TRBJ2-3; a possible D gene is TRBD2 (6 bases). Trimming left V 3 bases short and J 1 base short, with 8 bases between. This CDR3 has 14 amino acids. Germline V gives CDR1 KGHSH, CDR2 LQKENI.

The chain is built from TRBV18 and TRBJ2-5; no clear D. Trimming left V 2 bases short and J 2 bases short, with 6 bases between. The CDR3 has 13 residues. Germline V gene data show CDR1 as KGHSH and CDR2 as LQKENI. The CDR3 coding sequence is TGTGCCAGCTCACCAGGTCAGCAAGAGACCCAGTACTTC. It encodes CASSPGQQETQYF.

CDR3 in amino acids: CASSQNTEAFF. CDR3 bases: TGCGCCAGCAGCCAGAACACTGAAGCTTTCTTT. The rearrangement uses TRBV5-1 and TRBJ1-1, with unresolved D. The CDR3 is 11 residues long. Trimming removed 4 bases at V and 1 base at J, with 2 bases between. Germline V gene lookup returns CDR1 SGHRS and CDR2 YFSETQ.

The chain carries TRBV11-2 and TRBJ1-2, with 7 bases that match TRBD1. Germline values: CDR1 SGHAT, CDR2 FQNNGV. The CDR3 extends over 14 amino acids. The junction had 6 bases not matched to a gene; V was cut back by 7 bases and J by 1 base. DNA for the CDR3: TGTGCCAGCACCTGGGACAGCGATAACTATGGCTACACCTTC. It translates to CASTWDSDNYGYTF.

The chain couples TRBV19 to TRBJ1-5; 7 bases align to TRBD1. Germline loops: CDR1 LNHDA, CDR2 SQIVND (reference sequence). Unmatched junction bases numbered 2, after V lost 2 bases and J lost 4 bases. The CDR3 extends over 14 amino acids. The CDR3 loop reads CASSIRDSNQPQHF. The CDR3 DNA is TGTGCCAGTAGTATAAGGGACAGTAATCAGCCCCAGCATTTT.

V is TRBV9 and J is TRBJ1-6, with D tentatively TRBD1 (6 bases). CDR3 length equals 13 residues. V dropped 3 bases and J dropped 8 bases, with 9 bases sitting between them. CDR1 and CDR2 (germline): SGDLS, YYNGEE. CDR3 sequence (DNA): TGTGCCAGCAGCGCACAGGGATATTCACCCCTCCACTTT. This gives the protein CASSAQGYSPLHF.

This chain connects TRBV28 to TRBJ2-7; maybe TRBD1 (5 bases). Trimming shortened V by 6 bases and J by 3 bases, and 15 bases separated the two germline ends. Germline V gives CDR1 MDHEN, CDR2 SYDVKM. This CDR3 has 14 amino acids. The CDR3 sequence: CASSQGLGYYEQYF. The CDR3 coding sequence is TGTGCCAGCAGCCAGGGATTGGGATACTACGAGCAGTACTTC.

This chain uses TRBV28 with TRBJ1-5; D not certain. The CDR3 sequence is 14 residues long. CDR1 and CDR2 from the germline V gene are MDHEN and SYDVKM. V lost 5 bases and J lost 3, with 11 bases in between. The CDR3 DNA reads TGTGCCAGCAGTCTCCAGGCCATCAATCAGCCCCAGCATTTT. It specifies CASSLQAINQPQHF.

This clone was seen only a few times. The chain joins TRBV4-3 to TRBJ1-6; 7 nucleotides align to TRBD1. V shed 0 bases, J shed 5 bases, and the junction held 7 bases outside the gene matches. The germline V gene encodes CDR1 LGHNA and CDR2 YSLEER. The CDR3 contains 17 residues. In DNA form, the CDR3 reads TGCGCCAGCAGCCAAGATTCCCGGGACAGAGATAATTCACCCCTCCACTTT. Amino acids: CASSQDSRDRDNSPLHF.

The chain links TRBV19 to TRBJ1-6; D is perhaps TRBD1 (5 bases). This CDR3 is 17 amino acids long. V was cut by 5 bases and J by 0 bases, with 14 bases left in between. CDR1 is LNHDA and CDR2 is SQIVND in the germline V gene (reference sequence). The CDR3 protein is CASSSWDGSSYNSPLHF. The DNA for the CDR3 is TGTGCCAGTAGTTCCTGGGACGGGAGCTCCTATAATTCACCCCTCCACTTT. The full variable domain, in which reference TRBV19 and TRBJ1-6 provide the parts outside the CDR3, is DGGITQSPKYLFRKEGQNVTLSCEQNLNHDAMYWYRQDPGQGLRLIYYSQIVNDFQKGDIAEGYSVSREKKESFPLTVTSAQKNPTAFYLCASSSWDGSSYNSPLHFGNGTRLTVT.

J is TRBJ2-1 and V is TRBV19; D might be TRBD1 (6 bases). Trimming removed 1 base at V and 5 bases at J, with 9 bases between. In germline, CDR1 is LNHDA, CDR2 SQIVND (reference sequence). The CDR3 has 14 residues. CDR3 in DNA: TGTGCCAGTAGTATAGGAGACAGGCACAATGAGCAGTTCTTC. Its translation is CASSIGDRHNEQFF.

The chain links TRBV5-1 to TRBJ1-2; D is possibly TRBD1 (5 bases). Trimming pared 2 bases from V and 2 bases from J, leaving 10 bases between. Germline V CDR1 and CDR2: SGHRS, YFSETQ. There are 14 residues in the CDR3. The DNA for the CDR3 is TGCGCCAGCAGCTTCGAGACAGCGAACTATGGCTACACCTTC. Its protein is CASSFETANYGYTF.

CDR3 protein: CSASAGQGLIYGYTF. The CDR3 DNA reads as TGCAGTGCTAGTGCGGGACAGGGATTGATCTATGGCTACACCTTC. This chain links TRBV20-1 with TRBJ1-2; 9 bases match TRBD1. With 3 bases clipped from V and 4 bases from J, the junction kept 9 bases outside the gene matches. Germline loops: CDR1 DFQATT, CDR2 SNEGSKA (reference sequence). CDR3 length: 15 amino acids.

The rearrangement uses TRBV4-3 and TRBJ1-5; D remains ambiguous. Germline V lookup: CDR1 LGHNA, CDR2 YSLEER. Trimming shortened V by 4 bases and J by 6 bases, and 10 bases separated the two germline ends. This CDR3 region has 13 residues. The CDR3 is CASSLLPGQPQHF. In DNA form, the CDR3 reads TGCGCCAGCAGCCTCCTCCCCGGTCAGCCCCAGCATTTT.

This clone was seen just once. This rearrangement joins TRBV5-4 to TRBJ2-2; D may be TRBD2 (6 bases). Germline V lookup: CDR1 SGHNT, CDR2 YYREEE (reference sequence). The CDR3 sequence is 16 residues long. V lost 0 bases, J lost 1 base, and 10 bases lay in between. CDR3 region: CASSLGGVLNTGELFF. CDR3 DNA: TGTGCCAGCAGCTTGGGGGGGGTACTGAACACCGGGGAGCTGTTTTTT.

This clone has a handful of counts. J is TRBJ2-2 and V is TRBV30; the D gene is possibly TRBD1 (5 bases). The V end lost 4 bases, the J end lost 4 bases, and 16 bases lay between the germline ends. This CDR3 has 15 amino acids. Germline values: CDR1 GTSNPN, CDR2 SVGIG (reference sequence). The CDR3 protein is CAWKTLDSPTGELFF. The CDR3 nucleotides read TGTGCCTGGAAGACTCTAGACAGCCCCACCGGGGAGCTGTTTTTT.